What follows describes a single T cell receptor beta chain. Antigen specificity is unknown. The data were taken from a study of regulatory T cells in long-lasting Graves disease. The study's findings and limits: Persistent disease showed a preference for TRBV28, TRBJ1-2 and TRBJ2-5.

Time point denoted: persistent/refractory GD, antithyroid drugs over 5 years with positive TRAb. The TCR library was made from RNA that had been extracted from PBMCs in TRIzol. Per germline, CDR1 SNHLY and CDR2 FYNNEI. Losses at the gene ends were 6 bases for V and 3 bases for J; bases not matched to a gene: 10. The CDR3 sequence is 15 residues long. TCR beta libraries were built with iRepertoire HTBI primers and Arm-PCR of CDR3 regions. One entry per CDR3 protein, called by TCRdb with MiXCR from the multiplex PCR reads. The sample has roughly 470,000 distinct CDR3 sequences; 20% to 25% are singletons.

The receptor was isolated from a female donor with Graves disease. V is TRBV2 and J is TRBJ2-7; 8 positions match TRBD1. Source: peripheral blood mononuclear cells (PBMCs), taken when the disease was refractory, from a patient treated with antithyroid drugs. The CDR3 coding sequence is TGTGCCAGCAGGAAGACGGGACAGGCAGACTACGAGCAGTACTTC. Protein sequence: CASRKTGQADYEQYF.